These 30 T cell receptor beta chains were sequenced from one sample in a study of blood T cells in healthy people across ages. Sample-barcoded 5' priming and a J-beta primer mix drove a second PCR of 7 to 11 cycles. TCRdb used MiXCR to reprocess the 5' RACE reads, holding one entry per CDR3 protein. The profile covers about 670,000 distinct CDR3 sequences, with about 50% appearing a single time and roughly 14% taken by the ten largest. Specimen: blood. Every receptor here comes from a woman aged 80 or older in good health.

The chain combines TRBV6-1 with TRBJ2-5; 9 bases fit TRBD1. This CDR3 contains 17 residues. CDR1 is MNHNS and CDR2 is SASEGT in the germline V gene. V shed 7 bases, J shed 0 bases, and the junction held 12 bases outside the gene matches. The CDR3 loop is CASMPGQGFLYQETQYF. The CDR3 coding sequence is TGTGCCAGCATGCCGGGACAGGGTTTCCTGTACCAAGAGACCCAGTACTTC.

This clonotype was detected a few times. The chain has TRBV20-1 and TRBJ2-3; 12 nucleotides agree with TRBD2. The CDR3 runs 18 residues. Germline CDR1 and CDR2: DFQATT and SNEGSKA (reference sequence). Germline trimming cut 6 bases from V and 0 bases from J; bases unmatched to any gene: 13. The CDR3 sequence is CSAGIGLAGFTSTDTQYF. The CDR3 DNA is TGCAGTGCGGGGATCGGACTAGCGGGGTTCACTAGCACAGATACGCAGTATTTT.

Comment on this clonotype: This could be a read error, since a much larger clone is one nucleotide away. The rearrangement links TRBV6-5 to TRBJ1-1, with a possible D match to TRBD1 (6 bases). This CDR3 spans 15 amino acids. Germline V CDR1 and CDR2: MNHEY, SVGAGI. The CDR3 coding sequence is TGTGCCAGCAGTTACTCGAGGCGGGGGGGCACTGGAGCTTTCTTT. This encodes CASSYSRRGGTGAFF.

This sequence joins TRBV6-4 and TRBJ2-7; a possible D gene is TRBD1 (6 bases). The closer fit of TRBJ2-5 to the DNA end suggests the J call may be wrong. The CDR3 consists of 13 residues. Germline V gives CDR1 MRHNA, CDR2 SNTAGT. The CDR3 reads CASSEQGEGTQYF. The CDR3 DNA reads TGTGCCAGCAGTGAACAGGGAGAAGGGACCCAGTACTTC.

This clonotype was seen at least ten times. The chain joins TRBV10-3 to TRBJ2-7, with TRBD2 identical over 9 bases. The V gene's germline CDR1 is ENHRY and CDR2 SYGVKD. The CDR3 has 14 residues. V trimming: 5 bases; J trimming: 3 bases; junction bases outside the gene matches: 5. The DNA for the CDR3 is TGTGCCATCAGTCTGGGGACTAGCAGCTACGAGCAGTACTTC. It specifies CAISLGTSSYEQYF.

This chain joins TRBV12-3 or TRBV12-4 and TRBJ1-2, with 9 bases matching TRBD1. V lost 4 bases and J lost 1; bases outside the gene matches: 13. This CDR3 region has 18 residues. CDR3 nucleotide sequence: TGTGCCAGCAGTTCGCCCCGAACCGGGACAGGGAATAACTATGGCTACACCTTC. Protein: CASSSPRTGTGNNYGYTF.

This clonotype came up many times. The CDR3 DNA sequence: TGTGCCACCAGTGACCGTGACTACCCCCCTTACAATGAGCAGTTCTTC. Translation gives CATSDRDYPPYNEQFF. The genes are TRBV24-1 and TRBJ2-1, with D possibly being TRBD2 (5 bases). The CDR3 length is 16 residues. The V gene lost 4 bases and the J gene lost 4 bases, with 16 bases spanning the gap. Germline assignment: CDR1 KGHDR and CDR2 SFDVKD.

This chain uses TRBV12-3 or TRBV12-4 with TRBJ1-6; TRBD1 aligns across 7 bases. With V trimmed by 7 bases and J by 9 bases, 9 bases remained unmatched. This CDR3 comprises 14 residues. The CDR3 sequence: CASNRQGLGSPLHF. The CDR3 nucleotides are TGTGCCAGCAATCGACAGGGCTTAGGTTCACCCCTCCACTTT.

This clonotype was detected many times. The DNA of the CDR3 is TGCAGCGCCGGACGCGCGAACACCGGGGAGCTGTTTTTT. Translation: CSAGRANTGELFF. The chain couples TRBV29-1 to TRBJ2-2; D is undetermined. Trimming took 7 bases from V and 0 from J, leaving 9 bases between them. Germline CDR1 SQVTM, CDR2 ANQGSEA. The CDR3 extends over 13 amino acids.

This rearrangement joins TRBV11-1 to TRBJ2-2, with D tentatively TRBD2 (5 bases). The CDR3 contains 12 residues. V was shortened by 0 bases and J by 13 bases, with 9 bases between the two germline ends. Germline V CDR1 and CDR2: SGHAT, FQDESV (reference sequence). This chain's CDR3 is CASSLAGGALFF. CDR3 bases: TGTGCCAGCAGCTTAGCAGGAGGTGCGCTGTTTTTT.

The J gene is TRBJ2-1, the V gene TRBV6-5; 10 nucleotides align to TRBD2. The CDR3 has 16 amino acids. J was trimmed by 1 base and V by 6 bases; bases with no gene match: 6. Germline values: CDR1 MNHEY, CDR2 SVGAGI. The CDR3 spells CASSGIAGGSYNEQFF. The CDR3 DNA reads TGTGCCAGCAGCGGGATAGCGGGGGGATCCTACAATGAGCAGTTCTTC.

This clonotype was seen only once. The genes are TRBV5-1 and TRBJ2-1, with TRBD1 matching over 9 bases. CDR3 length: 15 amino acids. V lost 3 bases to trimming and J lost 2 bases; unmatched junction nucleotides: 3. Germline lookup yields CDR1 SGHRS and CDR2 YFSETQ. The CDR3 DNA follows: TGCGCCAGCAGCTCCGGGACAGGGCCCTACAATGAGCAGTTCTTC. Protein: CASSSGTGPYNEQFF.

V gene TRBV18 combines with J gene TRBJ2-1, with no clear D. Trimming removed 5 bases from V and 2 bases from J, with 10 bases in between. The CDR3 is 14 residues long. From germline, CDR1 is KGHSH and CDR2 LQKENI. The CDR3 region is CASSRAPTYNEQFF. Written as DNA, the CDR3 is TGTGCCAGCTCAAGGGCCCCCACCTACAATGAGCAGTTCTTC. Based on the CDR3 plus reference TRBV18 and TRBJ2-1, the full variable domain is NAGVMQNPRHLVRRRGQEARLRCSPMKGHSHVYWYRQLPEEGLKFMVYLQKENIIDESGMPKERFSAEFPKEGPSILRIQQVVRGDSAAYFCASSRAPTYNEQFFGPGTRLTVL.

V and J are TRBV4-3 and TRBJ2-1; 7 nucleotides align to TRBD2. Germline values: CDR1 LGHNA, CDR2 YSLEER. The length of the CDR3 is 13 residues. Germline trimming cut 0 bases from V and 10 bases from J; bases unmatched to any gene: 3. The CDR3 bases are TGCGCCAGCAGCCAAGATAGGGGACTAGAGCAGTTCTTC. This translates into CASSQDRGLEQFF.

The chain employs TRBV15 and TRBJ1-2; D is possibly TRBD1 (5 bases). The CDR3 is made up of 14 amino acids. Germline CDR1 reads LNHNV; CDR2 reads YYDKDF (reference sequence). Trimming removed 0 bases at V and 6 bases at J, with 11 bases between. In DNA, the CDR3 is TGTGCCACCAGCAGAGATGGGACGGAGCATGGCTACACCTTC. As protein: CATSRDGTEHGYTF. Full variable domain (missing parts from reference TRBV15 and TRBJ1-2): DAMVIQNPRYQVTQFGKPVTLSCSQTLNHNVMYWYQQKSSQAPKLLFHYYDKDFNNEADTPDNFQSRRPNTSFCFLDIRSPGLGDTAMYLCATSRDGTEHGYTFGSGTRLTVV.

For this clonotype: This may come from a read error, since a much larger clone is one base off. The CDR3 reads CASSQDRTAYNERFF. The CDR3 bases are TGTGCCAGCAGCCAAGATAGGACGGCATACAATGAGCGGTTCTTC. The chain combines TRBV4-2 with TRBJ2-1; the D is unclear. This CDR3 has 15 residues. Per germline, CDR1 LGHNA and CDR2 YNFKEQ.

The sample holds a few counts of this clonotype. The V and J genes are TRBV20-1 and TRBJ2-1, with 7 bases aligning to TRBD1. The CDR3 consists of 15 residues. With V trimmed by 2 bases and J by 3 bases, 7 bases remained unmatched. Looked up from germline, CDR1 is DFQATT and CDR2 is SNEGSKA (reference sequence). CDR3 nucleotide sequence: TGCAGTGCTAGACCGGGACAGCTGCACTACAATGAGCAGTTCTTC. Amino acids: CSARPGQLHYNEQFF.

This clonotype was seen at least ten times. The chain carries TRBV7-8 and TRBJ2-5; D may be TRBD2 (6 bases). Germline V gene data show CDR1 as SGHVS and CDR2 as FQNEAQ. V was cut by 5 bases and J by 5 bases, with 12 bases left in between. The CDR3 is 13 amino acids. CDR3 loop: CASSGSGRETQYF. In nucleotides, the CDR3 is TGTGCCAGCAGCGGGTCAGGGAGGGAGACCCAGTACTTC.

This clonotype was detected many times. Here the CDR3 reads CASSPRSEGLRRTQYF. The DNA for the CDR3 is TGCGCCAGCAGCCCCCGCTCCGAGGGTTTGAGAAGGACCCAGTACTTC. J is TRBJ2-7 and V is TRBV5-1; perhaps TRBD2 as D (5 bases). The assigned J gene may be wrong: the sequence end matches TRBJ2-5 better. The CDR3 is 16 amino acids. The germline CDR1 and CDR2 sequences are SGHRS and YFSETQ.

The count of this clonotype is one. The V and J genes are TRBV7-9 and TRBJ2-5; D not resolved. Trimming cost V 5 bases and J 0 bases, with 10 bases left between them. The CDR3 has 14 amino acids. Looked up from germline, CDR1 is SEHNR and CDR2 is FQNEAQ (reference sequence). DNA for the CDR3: TGTGCCAGCAGCCCGCCTGCTTACCAAGAGACCCAGTACTTC. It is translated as CASSPPAYQETQYF.

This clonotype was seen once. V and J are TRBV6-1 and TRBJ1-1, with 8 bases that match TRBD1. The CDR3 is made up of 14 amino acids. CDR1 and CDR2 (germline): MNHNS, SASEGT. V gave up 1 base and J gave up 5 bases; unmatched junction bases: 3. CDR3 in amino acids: CASSEDQGATEAFF. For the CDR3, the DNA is TGTGCCAGCAGTGAAGACCAGGGGGCAACTGAAGCTTTCTTT.

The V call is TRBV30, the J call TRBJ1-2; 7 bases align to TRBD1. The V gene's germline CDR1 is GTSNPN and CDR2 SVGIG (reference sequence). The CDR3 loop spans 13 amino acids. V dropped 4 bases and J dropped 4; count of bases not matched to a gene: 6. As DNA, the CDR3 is TGTGCCTGGACCCCGACAGGGCTCTATGGCTACACCTTC. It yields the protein CAWTPTGLYGYTF.

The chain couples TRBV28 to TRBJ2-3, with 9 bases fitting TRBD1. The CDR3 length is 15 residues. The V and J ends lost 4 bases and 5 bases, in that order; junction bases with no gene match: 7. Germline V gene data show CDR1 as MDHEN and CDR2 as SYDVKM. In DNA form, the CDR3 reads TGTGCCAGCAGTTCCCCGGGACAGGGAGGAGATACGCAGTATTTT. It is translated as CASSSPGQGGDTQYF.

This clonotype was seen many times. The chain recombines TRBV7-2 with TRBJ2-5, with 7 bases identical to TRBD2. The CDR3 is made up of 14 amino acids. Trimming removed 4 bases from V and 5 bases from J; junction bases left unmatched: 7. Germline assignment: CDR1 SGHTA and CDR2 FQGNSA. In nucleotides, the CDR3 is TGTGCCAGCAGCTCGATGGGACTACGGGAGACCCAGTACTTC. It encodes CASSSMGLRETQYF.

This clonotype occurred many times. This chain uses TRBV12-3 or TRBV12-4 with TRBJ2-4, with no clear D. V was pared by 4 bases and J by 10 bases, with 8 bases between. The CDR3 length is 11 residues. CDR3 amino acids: CASSSRQIQYF. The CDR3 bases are TGTGCCAGCAGTTCGAGGCAGATTCAGTACTTC.

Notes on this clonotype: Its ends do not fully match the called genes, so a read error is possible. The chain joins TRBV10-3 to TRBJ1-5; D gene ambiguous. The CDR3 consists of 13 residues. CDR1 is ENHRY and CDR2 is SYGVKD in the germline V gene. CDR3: CAISESNDQPRHF. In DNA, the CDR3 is TGTGCCATCAGTGAGTCGAACGATCAGCCCCGGCATTTT.

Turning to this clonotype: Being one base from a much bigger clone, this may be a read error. The CDR3 spells CASSPAGTTRTDTQYF. The CDR3 DNA follows: TGCGCCAGCAGCCCGGCCGGGACAACCCGCACAGATACGCAGTATTTT. V and J are TRBV10-2 and TRBJ2-3, with D perhaps matching TRBD1 (6 bases). V lost 6 bases, J lost 1 base, and 17 bases lay in between. The CDR3 covers 16 residues. Germline CDR1 is WSHSY and CDR2 is SAAADI.

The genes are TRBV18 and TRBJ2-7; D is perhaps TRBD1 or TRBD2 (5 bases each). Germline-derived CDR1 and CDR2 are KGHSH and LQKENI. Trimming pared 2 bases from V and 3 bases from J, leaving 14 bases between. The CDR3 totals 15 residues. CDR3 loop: CASSPEGTANYEQYF. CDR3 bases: TGTGCCAGCTCACCAGAGGGGACGGCCAACTACGAGCAGTACTTC.

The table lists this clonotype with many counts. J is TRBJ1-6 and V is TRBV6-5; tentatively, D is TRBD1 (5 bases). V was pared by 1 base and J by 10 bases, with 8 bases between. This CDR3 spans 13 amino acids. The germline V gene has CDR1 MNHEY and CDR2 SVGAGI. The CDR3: CASSYWGSSPLHF. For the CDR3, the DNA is TGTGCCAGCAGTTACTGGGGGTCCTCACCCCTCCACTTT.

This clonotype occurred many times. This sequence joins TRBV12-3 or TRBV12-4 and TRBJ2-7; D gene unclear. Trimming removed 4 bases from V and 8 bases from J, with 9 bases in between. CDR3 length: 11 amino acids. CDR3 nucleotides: TGTGCCAGCAGTTCAAGACAAAAGCAGTACTTC. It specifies CASSSRQKQYF.